The 3 T cell receptor beta chains below all came from one sample that was sequenced in a study of shared clonotypes between healthy human individuals. TCRdb's copy holds only in-frame clones and misses some; the assay was immunoSEQ multiplex PCR. Here the sample spans about 490,000 clones, more than 75% being singletons. The sample taken for sequencing was PBMCs. The source is a woman between 40 and 50 years old in good health. Some clones in this sample may be carry-over from other donors' samples.

The genes are TRBV7-9 and TRBJ2-2; D gene ambiguous. With 2 bases removed from V and 0 bases from J, the gap between germline ends came to 10 bases. The length of the CDR3 is 16 residues. Germline V gives CDR1 SEHNR, CDR2 FQNEAQ (reference sequence). CDR3 nucleotide sequence: TGTGCCAGCAGCTTACCAATCAGGTCGAACACCGGGGAGCTGTTTTTT. This gives the protein CASSLPIRSNTGELFF. Full variable domain (rest looked up from reference TRBV7-9 and TRBJ2-2): DTGVSQNPRHKITKRGQNVTFRCDPISEHNRLYWYRQTLGQGPEFLTYFQNEAQLEKSRLLSDRFSAERPKGSFSTLEIQRTEQGDSAMYLCASSLPIRSNTGELFFGEGSRLTVL.

The chain joins TRBV18 to TRBJ1-1, with D possibly being TRBD1 (5 bases). The germline gives CDR1 KGHSH, CDR2 LQKENI. The CDR3 covers 17 residues. V lost 0 bases, J lost 7 bases, and 21 bases lay in between. This CDR3 reads CASSPPGRGTGSGEAFF. The CDR3 DNA reads as TGTGCCAGCTCACCACCGGGTAGGGGCACGGGTTCGGGTGAAGCTTTCTTT.

The chain uses TRBV6-5 and TRBJ1-1; D remains ambiguous. CDR3 size: 13 residues. Per germline, CDR1 MNHEY and CDR2 SVGAGI. The V and J ends lost 0 bases and 3 bases respectively, with 5 bases between them. This CDR3 is CASSYSTYTEAFF. The CDR3 DNA reads as TGTGCCAGCAGTTACTCGACCTACACTGAAGCTTTCTTT.